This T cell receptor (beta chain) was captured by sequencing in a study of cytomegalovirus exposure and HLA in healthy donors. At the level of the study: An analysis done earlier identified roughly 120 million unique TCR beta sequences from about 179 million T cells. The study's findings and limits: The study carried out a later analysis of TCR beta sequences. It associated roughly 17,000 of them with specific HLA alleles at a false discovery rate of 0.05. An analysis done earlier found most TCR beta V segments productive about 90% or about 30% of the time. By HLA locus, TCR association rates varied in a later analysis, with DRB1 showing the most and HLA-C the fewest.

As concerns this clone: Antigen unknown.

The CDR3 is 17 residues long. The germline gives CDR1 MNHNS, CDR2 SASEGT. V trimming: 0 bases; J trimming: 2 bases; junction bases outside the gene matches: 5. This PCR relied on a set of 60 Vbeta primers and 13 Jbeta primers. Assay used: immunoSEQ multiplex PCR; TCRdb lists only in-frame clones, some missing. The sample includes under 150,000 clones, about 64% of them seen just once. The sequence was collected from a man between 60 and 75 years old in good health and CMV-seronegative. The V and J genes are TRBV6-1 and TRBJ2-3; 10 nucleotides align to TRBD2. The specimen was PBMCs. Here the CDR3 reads CASSEARLAGVTDTQYF. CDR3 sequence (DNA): TGTGCCAGCAGTGAAGCTCGGCTAGCGGGAGTCACAGATACGCAGTATTTT.